This entry describes one T cell receptor (beta chain). Assay: immunoSEQ multiplex PCR; the TCRdb copy retains only in-frame clones and omits some. The sample includes 300,000 to 350,000 clones, 85% to 90% of them seen just once. These data come from a study of blood T cell repertoires in COVID-19. Overall study: The United States, Italy and Spain provided the acute and convalescent COVID-19 samples.

Germline V gene lookup returns CDR1 MNHNS and CDR2 SASEGT. The CDR3 sequence is 15 residues long. The J segment lost 4 bases and the V segment lost 2 bases, leaving 5 bases of the junction unmatched. What was sequenced was peripheral blood. This receptor was obtained from a woman aged 25-40 years with COVID-19, enrolled during active disease. The rearrangement joins TRBV6-1 to TRBJ2-3; 8 bases match TRBD2. In DNA form, the CDR3 reads TGTGCCAGCAGTGAAAGGAGCGGGAGTGCAGATACGCAGTATTTT. Protein: CASSERSGSADTQYF.